This is a list of T cell receptor beta chains from one sample in a study of identical twins. Each CDR3 protein is one row after TCRdb ran MiXCR on the 5' RACE reads. The sample contains about 1.7 million distinct CDR3 sequences, around 33% of which appear only once. Sequencing was carried out using cord blood. These receptors were collected from a newborn girl in good health. Each CDR3 is given with its conserved first and last residue. Fields, in order: clone size, V gene, J gene, D gene, CDR3 DNA, CDR3 protein. The D gene is left open where the match is weak. Where a row states a size, it is once, few, many or the class of an expanded clone; other rows omit it.

few	TRBV5-1	TRBJ2-3	.	TGCGCCAGCAGCTTAGCTAGCGTCACAGATACGCAGTATTTT	CASSLASVTDTQYF
few	TRBV20-1	TRBJ2-1	TRBD2	TGCAGTGCTGCGGGGGGGCCGCTTTACAATGAGCAGTTCTTC	CSAAGGPLYNEQFF
.	TRBV24-1	TRBJ2-5	.	TGTGCCACCAGTGATCAGAGGTCCCCCAATGAGCAGTACTTC	CATSDQRSPNEQYF
.	TRBV7-7	TRBJ2-5	TRBD2	TGTGCTAGCAGCTTAGGAGGGACTATCCAAGAGACCCAGTACTTC	CASSLGGTIQETQYF
few	TRBV3-1	TRBJ2-5	.	TGTGCCTGTAGTGGGTTAGCGGCCGGGGAGACCCAGTACTTC	CACSGLAAGETQYF
.	TRBV20-1	TRBJ2-4	TRBD2	TGCAGTGCTAGAATAACTAGCGGGGGGCCTCAGTACTTC	CSARITSGGPQYF
.	TRBV21-1	TRBJ1-1	.	TGTGCCAGCAGCAAAGAGACAGGGGGTTGCACTGAAGCTTTCTTT	CASSKETGGCTEAFF
.	TRBV7-9	TRBJ1-3	.	TGTGCCAGCAGCTTGCCCGGATCGGGCTCTGGAAACACCATATATTTT	CASSLPGSGSGNTIYF
few	TRBV4-1	TRBJ1-1	TRBD1	TGCGCCAGCAGCGAACCTAGGGGGCGCGGGAACACTGAAGCTTTCTTT	CASSEPRGRGNTEAFF
.	TRBV4-1	TRBJ2-7	TRBD1	TGCGCCAGCAGCCAAGACAAAGGAGACAGGGGCTACGAGCAGTACTTC	CASSQDKGDRGYEQYF
few	TRBV7-9	TRBJ2-2	TRBD2	TGTGCCAGCAGCTTACGCCTAGCGGGCGTAATTGGGGAGCTGTTTTTT	CASSLRLAGVIGELFF
.	TRBV12-5	TRBJ1-1	.	TGTGCTAGTGGTTTGGCAGGGACTGAAGTTTTCTTT	CASGLAGTEVFF
.	TRBV12-3/TRBV12-4	TRBJ1-2	TRBD1	TGTGCCAGCAGTTTGTCCAGGGGGCTAGCCTATGGCTACACCTTC	CASSLSRGLAYGYTF
.	TRBV11-2	TRBJ2-1	TRBD2	TGTGCCAGCAGCTTGTCCCTAGCGGGGAACTACAATGAGCAGTTCTTC	CASSLSLAGNYNEQFF
.	TRBV18	TRBJ2-5	.	TGTGCCAGCTCCCCTGGCCAACTAATAGAGACCCAGTACTTC	CASSPGQLIETQYF
.	TRBV12-3/TRBV12-4	TRBJ2-4	TRBD2	TGTGCCAGCAAGACCGGGACTAGCGGGGACCTTCGGTACTTC	CASKTGTSGDLRYF
few	TRBV7-8	TRBJ2-5	.	TGTGCCAGCAGCTTAGCGGAGTGGAGACAAACAGAGACCCAGTACTTC	CASSLAEWRQTETQYF
few	TRBV12-3/TRBV12-4	TRBJ1-4	.	TGTGCCAGCAGTTTGACTCACAGGGTGGGGAATGAAAAACTGTTTTTT	CASSLTHRVGNEKLFF
.	TRBV20-1	TRBJ1-1	.	TGCAGTGCTAGAGAATTGGAGACTGAAGCTTTCTTT	CSARELETEAFF
.	TRBV4-2	TRBJ1-4	TRBD1	TGTGCCAGCAGCCAAGTTTCCGGGACAGGGCAGGAAAAACTGTTTTTT	CASSQVSGTGQEKLFF
few	TRBV5-4	TRBJ1-2	.	TGTGCCAGCAGCCTACCTCGCTCTGAGAACTATGGCTACACCTTC	CASSLPRSENYGYTF
.	TRBV27	TRBJ1-2	TRBD1	TGTGCCAGCAGTTCTCCCCGGACAGGTTCGAGCTATGGCTACACCTTC	CASSSPRTGSSYGYTF
.	TRBV6-1	TRBJ2-7	.	TGTGCCAGCAGCGGTTACCGGGACTACGAGCAGTACTTC	CASSGYRDYEQYF
.	TRBV7-2	TRBJ2-1	TRBD1	TGTGCCAGCAGCTTAGAGGGACAGGGATACTACAATGAGCAGTTCTTC	CASSLEGQGYYNEQFF
few	TRBV12-3/TRBV12-4	TRBJ1-4	.	TGTGCCAGCAGCACGGGGAATTTTGGGGGTGAAAAACTGTTTTTT	CASSTGNFGGEKLFF
.	TRBV6-1	TRBJ1-2	.	TGTGCCAGCATCCCGGGAGCCGTCAACTATGGCTACACCTTC	CASIPGAVNYGYTF
.	TRBV5-1	TRBJ2-3	TRBD2	TGCGCCAGCAGCTTGGATTTCGCGGGAGCGGATACGCAGTATTTT	CASSLDFAGADTQYF
once	TRBV24-1	TRBJ2-1	.	TGTGCCACCAGTGATTTATCGGGGAAGACCCAGTTCTTC	CATSDLSGKTQFF
once	TRBV6-6	TRBJ1-5	.	TGTGCCAGCAGCAATTCTCAGCCCCAGCATTTT	CASSNSQPQHF
.	TRBV5-5	TRBJ2-7	.	TGTGCCGGCAGCTTGGCCTACGTAGGACAGAGCTCCTACGAGCAGTACTTC	CAGSLAYVGQSSYEQYF
.	TRBV5-1	TRBJ2-3	TRBD2	TGCGCCAGCAGCTTTTTAGGTTTAGCGGGCCTCCTTAGCACAGATACGCAGTATTTT	CASSFLGLAGLLSTDTQYF
.	TRBV27	TRBJ1-1	.	TGTGCCAGCAGTCCCCTCACAGGGCCGAACACTGAAGCTTTCTTT	CASSPLTGPNTEAFF
few	TRBV20-1	TRBJ2-1	.	TGCAGTGCTAGGACTGAAAGGGAAAGCTCCTACAATGAGCAGTTCTTC	CSARTERESSYNEQFF
few	TRBV6-5	TRBJ1-2	.	TGTGCCAGCAACCCGGGACGGAATTATGGCTACACCTTC	CASNPGRNYGYTF
.	TRBV10-3	TRBJ2-4	.	TGTGCCATCAGTGAAGGAGTTATAGAGCAGTACTTC	CAISEGVIEQYF
few	TRBV11-2	TRBJ2-1	.	TGTGCCAGCATCTTAGTGGGGGGGCCTTATGGGGAGCAGTTCTTC	CASILVGGPYGEQFF
few	TRBV4-1	TRBJ1-5	.	TGCGCCAGCAGCCAAGCCGGCGGGGGCAGGGTTCAGCCCCAGCATTTT	CASSQAGGGRVQPQHF
.	TRBV12-5	TRBJ2-2	TRBD1	TGTGCTAGTGGCCAGGGGGTGGGGGAGCTGTTTTTT	CASGQGVGELFF
few	TRBV5-1	TRBJ2-3	TRBD1	TGCTCCAGCGTCCCCCAGGGGGCCACAGATACGCAGTATTTT	CSSVPQGATDTQYF
few	TRBV3-1	TRBJ2-7	.	TGTGCCAGCAGCCAAGTCAAATTCCTACAGGGCTACGAGCAGTACTTC	CASSQVKFLQGYEQYF
.	TRBV10-3	TRBJ2-1	TRBD2	TGTGCCGCCAAATTAGCGGGAACCTACAATGAGCAGTTCTTC	CAAKLAGTYNEQFF
few	TRBV20-1	TRBJ2-1	.	TGCAGTGCTCAGACTAGCAATGAGCAGTTCTTC	CSAQTSNEQFF
few	TRBV3-1	TRBJ2-5	.	TGTGCCAGCAGCTTTACTAGGGTTGAGACCCAGTACTTC	CASSFTRVETQYF
once	TRBV20-1	TRBJ1-3	.	TGCAGTGCTAGAATCCCAGCTGGAAACACCATATATTTT	CSARIPAGNTIYF
many	TRBV12-3/TRBV12-4	TRBJ2-7	.	TGTGCCAGCAGTTTAAGTCCCACCCCACCCTACGAGCAGTACTTC	CASSLSPTPPYEQYF
few	TRBV4-1	TRBJ2-7	TRBD1	TGCGCCAGCAGCCAAGGCTTAAGTGGCAGGGGGTACGAGCAGTACTTC	CASSQGLSGRGYEQYF